Below are 8 T cell receptor beta chains sequenced from a single sample in a study of T cell repertoires in cytomegalovirus infection. From the reads, TCRdb called clonotypes with MiXCR, one entry per CDR3 protein. The repertoire has approximately 240,000 distinct CDR3 sequences, 9% to 15% of them found once; the top ten carry 1.5% to 2%. The sequencing sample was made of PBMCs. These receptor sequences come from a human donor in good health (CMV status not recorded). Some clones in this sample may be carry-over from other donors' samples.

In this sample, this clonotype turned up many times. CDR3 DNA: TGTGCCAGCAGCTTAGCGGCCGCCACAGATACGCAGTATTTT. This gives the protein CASSLAAATDTQYF. The chain recombines TRBV7-2 with TRBJ2-3, with D hard to call. The CDR3 has 14 residues. Germline lookup yields CDR1 SGHTA and CDR2 FQGNSA. Trimming shortened V by 0 bases and J by 2 bases, and 6 bases separated the two germline ends.

This clonotype was counted at least ten times. The chain joins TRBV7-2 to TRBJ2-1; 10 bases agree with TRBD2. CDR1 is SGHTA, CDR2 FQGNSA, per germline. The CDR3 has 16 amino acids. Trimming at V came to 2 bases and at J to 6 bases, leaving 7 bases not matched to a gene. The CDR3 coding sequence is TGTGCCAGCAGCTTAAGTAGGGCTAGCGGGAGCAATGAGCAGTTCTTC. This gives the protein CASSLSRASGSNEQFF.

This clonotype has more than one count but fewer than ten. The chain uses TRBV11-3 and TRBJ2-3; 12 bases are shared with TRBD1. This CDR3 spans 16 amino acids. V dropped 5 bases and J dropped 6; count of bases not matched to a gene: 9. Germline CDR1 is SGHNT and CDR2 is YENEEA. CDR3 residues: CASSPPGQGAGDTQYF. CDR3 coding DNA: TGTGCCAGCAGCCCCCCGGGACAGGGGGCAGGGGATACGCAGTATTTT. The whole variable domain, filled in from reference TRBV11-3 and TRBJ2-3, reads EAGVVQSPRYKIIEKKQPVAFWCNPISGHNTLYWYLQNLGQGPELLIRYENEEAVDDSQLPKDRFSAERLKGVDSTLKIQPAELGDSAVYLCASSPPGQGAGDTQYFGPGTRLTVL.

V gene TRBV20-1 combines with J gene TRBJ2-3; TRBD2 matches 11 bases. In germline, CDR1 is DFQATT, CDR2 SNEGSKA (reference sequence). This CDR3 is 15 amino acids long. The V and J ends lost 3 bases and 6 bases, in that order; junction bases with no gene match: 8. The CDR3 DNA follows: TGCAGTGCTAGGCATAGCGGGGGGGCGGGGGATACGCAGTATTTT. It yields the protein CSARHSGGAGDTQYF.

The chain links TRBV20-1 to TRBJ1-4; D might be TRBD1 (5 bases). The CDR3 runs 15 residues. Trimming removed 3 bases at V and 1 base at J, with 12 bases between. The germline V gene encodes CDR1 DFQATT and CDR2 SNEGSKA (reference sequence). In nucleotides, the CDR3 is TGCAGTGCTAGGGACGGGACGGGAACTAATGAAAAACTGTTTTTT. Amino acids: CSARDGTGTNEKLFF.

V usage is TRBV28 and J usage is TRBJ2-7; TRBD2 matches at 7 bases. The CDR3 has 14 residues. Germline loops: CDR1 MDHEN, CDR2 SYDVKM. The ends lost 4 bases at V and 3 bases at J; junction bases unmatched: 6. CDR3 sequence: CASSSGGSNYEQYF. Written as DNA, the CDR3 is TGTGCCAGCAGTTCGGGCGGGAGTAACTACGAGCAGTACTTC.

The rearrangement uses TRBV9 and TRBJ1-1; no definite D call. Deletions cut 3 bases from V and 1 base from J, with 13 bases between. The CDR3 is 15 residues long. Per germline, CDR1 SGDLS and CDR2 YYNGEE. The CDR3 bases are TGTGCCAGCAGCGAGAGACCCTGGGGGAACACTGAAGCTTTCTTT. This sequence encodes CASSERPWGNTEAFF.

This clonotype was seen repeatedly, ten times or more. The rearrangement uses TRBV20-1 and TRBJ1-1; D call uncertain. V was trimmed by 2 bases and J by 2 bases, leaving 6 bases between them. The germline V gene encodes CDR1 DFQATT and CDR2 SNEGSKA (reference sequence). The CDR3 contains 12 residues. The CDR3 loop is CSARYGNTEAFF. For the CDR3, the DNA is TGCAGTGCTAGATACGGAAACACTGAAGCTTTCTTT.